Below, one T cell receptor (beta chain) is given with its context. Its antigen is still unknown. CDR3 length: 13 residues. V lost 6 bases and J lost 9, with 17 bases in between. This entry belongs to a study of T cells in Graves' hyperthyroidism and ophthalmopathy. Overall study context: Peripheral blood was acquired at first diagnosis, ahead of any therapy whatsoever. Study-level findings and limits: Blood samples included most of the expanded thyroid clonotypes exceeding 0.001.

Used for diagnoses were clinical symptoms, serum thyroxine and TRAb, thyroid ultrasound and orbital computed tomography. RNA transcripts gave rise to amplified TCR beta CDR3 regions. The HTBI set primed first-round TCR CDR3 RT-PCR. In TCRdb, the multiplex PCR reads were re-called with MiXCR into one record per CDR3 protein. This sample has 95,000 to 110,000 distinct CDR3 sequences; less than 55% occur once, and the top ten carry roughly 24%. The V call is TRBV12-3 or TRBV12-4, the J call TRBJ2-5; weak D call: TRBD1 (6 bases). The clonotype originates from a middle-aged man with Graves' hyperthyroidism. The sample taken for sequencing was blood. The CDR3 bases are TGTGCCAGCAGCTCCTACAGGGCTGAGCCCCAGTACTTC. Translation gives CASSSYRAEPQYF.